Below, one T cell receptor (beta chain) is given with its context. The antigen remains undetermined. The length of the CDR3 is 15 residues. Per germline, CDR1 LNHDA and CDR2 SQIVND (reference sequence). V lost 0 bases to trimming and J lost 3 bases; unmatched junction nucleotides: 5. These data come from a study of cytotoxic CD8 clonotypes in ibrutinib-treated CLL. Study-wide background: Recorded responses included approximately 25 partial and 2 complete; following median approximately 5.5 years, roughly 15 stayed remitted and around twelve progressed. Response specimens were obtained following a median treatment duration of approximately 13 months, with a range of 6 to 36.

Clones were sequenced by immunoSEQ multiplex PCR, and TCRdb holds only the in-frame ones, with some missing. Of around 310,000 clones listed, 70% to 80% are singletons. Overall study results and limits: Clonality was higher at baseline than in age-matched healthy donors and tracked circulating CD8+ T-cell counts.

The sample consisted of PBMCs, taken before ibrutinib treatment. The clonotype was recovered from a human donor with chronic lymphocytic leukemia. The chain links TRBV19 to TRBJ2-7; 7 bases are shared with TRBD1. CDR3 DNA sequence: TGTGCCAGTAGTATAGACGGGACAGTAGACTACGAGCAGTACTTC. This sequence encodes CASSIDGTVDYEQYF.